This T cell receptor (beta chain) stems from a study of beta chain features in type 1 diabetes (dated by TCRdb to 2017 to 2018). Regarding the research as a whole: Mean age, gender distribution, total cell number and subset yield were not different between patients and healthy donors. The study compared the TCRB repertoires of sorted circulating CD4+ T cell subsets in recently diagnosed type 1 diabetes patients with those in matched healthy donors. Regulatory and stem cell-like memory subsets were obtained from only 8 patients and roughly eight healthy donors, while naive and central memory subsets were obtained from all 28 donors. Across all samples, almost 110 million sorted cells were examined, and cell number per subset correlated strongly with RNA yield.

This clone was counted between two and nine times. There is no known antigen for this receptor. Base quality data are lacking; no much larger clone is found one base away. The High Capacity cDNA Reverse Transcription Kit was used to reverse transcribe all of the isolated RNA, meaning that expressed TCRB transcripts were what got sequenced. Deep immunoSEQ sequencing was performed on naive, central memory and regulatory T cell samples, with an average of around 3.5 million total reads per sample. Sorted cells were lysed in RLT buffer, and RNA was extracted using DNase-treated RNeasy Micro or Mini kits according to cell number. To prevent cross-contamination, every cell subset was processed on its own, while patient and healthy donor samples were processed together. TCRB sequences were amplified from cDNA with the immunoSEQ multiplex PCR, producing 87-bp fragments spanning the CDR3 region. Sequencing of the amplicons was done on the Illumina HiSeq platform. In the original analysis: Synthetic template baselines were used to correct PCR bias computationally, reads within Hamming distance 2 were collapsed together, and singletons that could not be merged were discarded. Reads were aligned against IMGT to assign V, D and J genes, CDR3 length and insertions or deletions at six rearrangement sites. Clonotype counts were normalized to sorted cell number within each subset before computing true diversity and Gini coefficients with the tcR R package. Repertoire sharing was quantified using the overlap coefficient calculated on TCRB nucleotide sequences. As a proxy for the pre-selection repertoire, out-of-frame TCRB sequences from naive cells were analyzed. TCRdb re-hosts the immuneACCESS table, in-frame sequences only. Its copies lack some clones; in the studies checked, an unresolved V gene accounts for under half of them, and the cause for the rest is not known. The V and J calls and the clone size are those of that table, but D and trimming were determined from the DNA. The sample profile shows roughly 250,000 clones; just over 20% of them were found once. Jointly, the top ten make up less than 0.035% of the sample.

Each donor gave one peripheral blood draw, averaging around 120 mL, which was collected into heparinised tubes. Naive, central memory, regulatory and stem cell-like memory CD4+ T cells were sorted on a BD FACSAria II using a panel including CD45RO, CCR7, CD25, CD127, CD95 and CD27. Every sorted population had a purity above 95%. PBMCs were separated immediately by Lymphoprep density gradient centrifugation and were stained directly, without being cultured. Samples were stained and sorted in pairs, with one healthy donor and one patient per experiment, so that batch effects were minimized. CDR1 and CDR2, looked up from the germline V gene, are SGHRS and YFSETQ. Reading from cysteine to phenylalanine, the CDR3 counts 13 amino acids. CDR3 DNA is the only sequence kept; it has 39 bases, read in frame from the first base. Germline trimming amounts to 3 bases on V and 5 bases on J, with 2 as the count of junction bases outside the gene matches.

Results the study describes overall, beyond this receptor: Type 1 diabetes patients showed a moderate but significant shortening of TCRB CDR3 length in all four CD4+ subsets. The naive, central memory and regulatory TCRB repertoires appeared to resemble one another more closely among patients than among healthy donors. At VDJ recombination sites, patients with type 1 diabetes made fewer insertions and deleted more nucleotides, a pattern implying thymic rearrangement abnormalities. Because small numbers of individuals were included in the HLA sub-analyses, any influence of HLA type on TCRB rearrangement was left unresolved. Because cDNA was sequenced instead of genomic DNA, activated cells with high expression could be over-represented, although the groups did not differ in activation or CD3 levels. PCR may preferentially amplify shorter templates, but because patient and control samples were amplified and corrected together, any resulting skew would affect both groups equally.

The specimen was naive CD4+ T cells from blood. Explained via the paper, the cell subset or site label denotes: true naive CD4+ T cells. The chain links TRBV5-1 with TRBJ2-1; the junction holds 7 bases that match TRBD1. This receptor was taken from a woman between 40 and 50 years old with type 1 diabetes. The encoded CDR3 is CASSSGTDNEQFF. The sequence in DNA is TGCGCCAGCAGCTCCGGGACAGACAATGAGCAGTTCTTC. The CDR3 plus the reference TRBV5-1 and TRBJ2-1 genes for the other parts give the full variable domain: KAGVTQTPRYLIKTRGQQVTLSCSPISGHRSVSWYQQTPGQGLQFLFEYFSETQRNKGNFPGRFSGRQFSNSRSEMNVSTLELGDSALYLCASSSGTDNEQFFGPGTRLTVL.